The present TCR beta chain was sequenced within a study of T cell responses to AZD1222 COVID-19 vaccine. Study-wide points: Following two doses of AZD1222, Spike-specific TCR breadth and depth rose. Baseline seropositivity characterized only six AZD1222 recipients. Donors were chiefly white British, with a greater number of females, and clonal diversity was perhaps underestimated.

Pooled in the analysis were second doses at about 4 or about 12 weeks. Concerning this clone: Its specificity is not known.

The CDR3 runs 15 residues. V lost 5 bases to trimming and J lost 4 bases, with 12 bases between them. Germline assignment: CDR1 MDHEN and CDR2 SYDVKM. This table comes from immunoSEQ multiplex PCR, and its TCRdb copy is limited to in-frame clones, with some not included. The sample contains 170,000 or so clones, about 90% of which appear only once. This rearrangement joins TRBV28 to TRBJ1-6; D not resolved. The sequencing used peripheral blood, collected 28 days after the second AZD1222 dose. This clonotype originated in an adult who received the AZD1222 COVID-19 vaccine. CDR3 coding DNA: TGTGCCAGCAGTCCTGAGACCGCATATAATTCACCCCTCCACTTT. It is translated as CASSPETAYNSPLHF.